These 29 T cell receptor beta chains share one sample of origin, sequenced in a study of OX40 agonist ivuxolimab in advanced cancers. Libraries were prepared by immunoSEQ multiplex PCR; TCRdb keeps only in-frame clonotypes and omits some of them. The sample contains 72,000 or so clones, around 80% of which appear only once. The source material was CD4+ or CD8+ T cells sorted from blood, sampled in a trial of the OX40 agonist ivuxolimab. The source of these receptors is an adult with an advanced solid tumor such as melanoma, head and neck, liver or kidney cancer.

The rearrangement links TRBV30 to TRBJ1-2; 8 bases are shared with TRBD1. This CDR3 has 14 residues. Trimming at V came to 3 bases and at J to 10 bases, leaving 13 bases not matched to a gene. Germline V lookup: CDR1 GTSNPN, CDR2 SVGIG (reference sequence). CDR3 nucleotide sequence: TGTGCCTGGAGCCGACCACGGACAGGGAGCCACTACACCTTC. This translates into CAWSRPRTGSHYTF.

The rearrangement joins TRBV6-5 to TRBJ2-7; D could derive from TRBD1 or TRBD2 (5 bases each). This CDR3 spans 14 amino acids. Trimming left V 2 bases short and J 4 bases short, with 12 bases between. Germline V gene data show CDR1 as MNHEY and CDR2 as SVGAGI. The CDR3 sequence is CASSYRGPRYEQYF. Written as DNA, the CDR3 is TGTGCCAGCAGTTACAGGGGACCGAGGTACGAGCAGTACTTC.

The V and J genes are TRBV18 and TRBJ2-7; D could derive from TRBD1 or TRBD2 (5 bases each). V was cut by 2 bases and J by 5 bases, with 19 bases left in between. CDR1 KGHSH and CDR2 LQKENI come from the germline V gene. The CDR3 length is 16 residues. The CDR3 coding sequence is TGTGCCAGCTCACCAATAGGGGTTGGTGACTACGACGAGCAGTACTTC. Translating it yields CASSPIGVGDYDEQYF.

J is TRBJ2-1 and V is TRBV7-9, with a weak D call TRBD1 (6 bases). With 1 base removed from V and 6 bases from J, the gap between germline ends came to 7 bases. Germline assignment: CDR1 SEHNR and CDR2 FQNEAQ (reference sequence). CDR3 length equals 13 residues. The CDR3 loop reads CASSLGGGNEQFF. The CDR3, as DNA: TGTGCCAGCAGCTTAGGAGGGGGCAATGAGCAGTTCTTC. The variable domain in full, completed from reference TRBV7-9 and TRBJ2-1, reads DTGVSQNPRHKITKRGQNVTFRCDPISEHNRLYWYRQTLGQGPEFLTYFQNEAQLEKSRLLSDRFSAERPKGSFSTLEIQRTEQGDSAMYLCASSLGGGNEQFFGPGTRLTVL.

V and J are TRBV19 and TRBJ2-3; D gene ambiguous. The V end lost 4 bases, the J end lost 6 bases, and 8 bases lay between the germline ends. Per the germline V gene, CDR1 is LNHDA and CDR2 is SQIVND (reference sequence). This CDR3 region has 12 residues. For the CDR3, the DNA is TGTGCCAGTAGTACCCAAGGTGATACGCAGTATTTT. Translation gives CASSTQGDTQYF.

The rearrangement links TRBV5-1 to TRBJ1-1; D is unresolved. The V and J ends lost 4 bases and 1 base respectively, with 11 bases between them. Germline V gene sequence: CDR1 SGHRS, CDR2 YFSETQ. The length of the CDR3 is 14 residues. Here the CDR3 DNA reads TGCGCCAGCAGCCCCCTCGAGGGGAACACTGAAGCTTTCTTT. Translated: CASSPLEGNTEAFF.

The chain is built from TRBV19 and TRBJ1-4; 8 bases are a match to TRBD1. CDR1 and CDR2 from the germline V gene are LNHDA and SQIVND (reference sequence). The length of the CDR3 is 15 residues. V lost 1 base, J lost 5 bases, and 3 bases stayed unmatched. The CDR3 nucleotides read TGTGCCAGTAGTATAGGGACAGGGAAGAATGAAAAACTGTTTTTT. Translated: CASSIGTGKNEKLFF.

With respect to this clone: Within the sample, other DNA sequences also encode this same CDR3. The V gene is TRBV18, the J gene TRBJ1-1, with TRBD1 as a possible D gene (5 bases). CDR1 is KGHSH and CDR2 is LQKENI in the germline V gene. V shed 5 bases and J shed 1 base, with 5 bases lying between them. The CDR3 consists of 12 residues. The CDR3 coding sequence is TGTGCCAGCTCAGGGGGGAACACTGAAGCTTTCTTT. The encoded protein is CASSGGNTEAFF.

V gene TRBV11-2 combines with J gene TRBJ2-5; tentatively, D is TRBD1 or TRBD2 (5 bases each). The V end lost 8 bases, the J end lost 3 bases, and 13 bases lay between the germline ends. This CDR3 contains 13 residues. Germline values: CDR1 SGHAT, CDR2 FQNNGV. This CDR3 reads CASERGLEETQYF. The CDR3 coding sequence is TGTGCCAGCGAGAGGGGCTTAGAAGAGACCCAGTACTTC.

In DNA form, the CDR3 reads TGTGCCAGTACGAAAAATTTAATTGGGGGGACTGAAGCTTTCTTT. This encodes CASTKNLIGGTEAFF. The rearrangement links TRBV19 to TRBJ1-1; tentative D call: TRBD1 (5 bases). There are 15 residues in the CDR3. The V end was cut by 7 bases, the J end by 5 bases, with 20 bases between. Germline V gene sequence: CDR1 LNHDA, CDR2 SQIVND (reference sequence).

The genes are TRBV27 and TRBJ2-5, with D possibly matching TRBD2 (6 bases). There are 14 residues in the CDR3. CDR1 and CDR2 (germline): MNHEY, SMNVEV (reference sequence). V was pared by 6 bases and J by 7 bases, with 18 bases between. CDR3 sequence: CASRSPQAGGTQYF. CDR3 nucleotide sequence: TGTGCCAGCAGATCCCCTCAGGCCGGGGGGACCCAGTACTTC.

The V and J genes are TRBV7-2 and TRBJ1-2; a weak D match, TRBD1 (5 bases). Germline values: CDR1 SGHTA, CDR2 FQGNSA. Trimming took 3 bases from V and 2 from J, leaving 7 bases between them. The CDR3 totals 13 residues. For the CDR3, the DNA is TGTGCCAGCAGCTTTCAGGGCAACTATGGCTACACCTTC. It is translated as CASSFQGNYGYTF.

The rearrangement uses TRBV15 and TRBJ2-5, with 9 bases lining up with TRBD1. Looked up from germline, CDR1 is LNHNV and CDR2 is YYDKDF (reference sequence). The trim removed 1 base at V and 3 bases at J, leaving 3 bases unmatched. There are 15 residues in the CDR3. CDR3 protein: CATSRVGQGKETQYF. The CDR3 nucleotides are TGTGCCACCAGCAGAGTGGGACAGGGTAAAGAGACCCAGTACTTC.

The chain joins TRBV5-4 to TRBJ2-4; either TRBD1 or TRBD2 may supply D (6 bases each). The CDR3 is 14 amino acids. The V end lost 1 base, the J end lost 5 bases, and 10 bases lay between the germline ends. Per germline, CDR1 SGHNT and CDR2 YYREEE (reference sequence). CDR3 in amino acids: CASSLTGGENIQYF. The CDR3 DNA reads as TGTGCCAGCAGCTTGACCGGGGGCGAAAACATTCAGTACTTC. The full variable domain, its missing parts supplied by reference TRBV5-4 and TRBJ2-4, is ETGVTQSPTHLIKTRGQQVTLRCSSQSGHNTVSWYQQALGQGPQFIFQYYREEENGRGNFPPRFSGLQFPNYSSELNVNALELDDSALYLCASSLTGGENIQYFGAGTRLSVL.

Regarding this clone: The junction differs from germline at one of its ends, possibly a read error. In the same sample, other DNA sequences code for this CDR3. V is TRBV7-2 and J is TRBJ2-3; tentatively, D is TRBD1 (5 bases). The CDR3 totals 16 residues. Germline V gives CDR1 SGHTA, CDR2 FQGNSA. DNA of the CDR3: TGCGCCAGCAGGGCCGGCAAAACGATTAGCACAGATACGCAGTATTTT. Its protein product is CASRAGKTISTDTQYF. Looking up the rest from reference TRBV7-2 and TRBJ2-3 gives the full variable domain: GAGVSQSPSNKVTEKGKDVELRCDPISGHTALYWYRQSLGQGLEFLIYFQGNSAPDKSGLPSDRFSAERTGGSVSTLTIQRTQQEDSAVYLCASRAGKTISTDTQYFGPGTRLTVL.

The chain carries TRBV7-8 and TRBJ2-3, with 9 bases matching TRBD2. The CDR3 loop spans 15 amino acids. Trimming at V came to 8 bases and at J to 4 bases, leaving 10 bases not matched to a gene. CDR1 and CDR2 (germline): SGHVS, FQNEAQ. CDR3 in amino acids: CASRRRSGGSDTQYF. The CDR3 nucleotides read TGTGCCAGCCGGCGGAGAAGCGGGGGGTCAGATACGCAGTATTTT. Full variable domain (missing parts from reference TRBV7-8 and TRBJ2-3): GAGVSQSPRYKVAKRGQDVALRCDPISGHVSLFWYQQALGQGPEFLTYFQNEAQLDKSGLPSDRFFAERPEGSVSTLKIQRTQQEDSAVYLCASRRRSGGSDTQYFGPGTRLTVL.

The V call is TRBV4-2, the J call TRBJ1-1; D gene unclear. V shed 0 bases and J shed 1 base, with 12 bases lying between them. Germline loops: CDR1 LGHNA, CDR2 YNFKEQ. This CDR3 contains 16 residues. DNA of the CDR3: TGTGCCAGCAGCCAAGATCTCCATAGAGGGAACACTGAAGCTTTCTTT. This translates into CASSQDLHRGNTEAFF.

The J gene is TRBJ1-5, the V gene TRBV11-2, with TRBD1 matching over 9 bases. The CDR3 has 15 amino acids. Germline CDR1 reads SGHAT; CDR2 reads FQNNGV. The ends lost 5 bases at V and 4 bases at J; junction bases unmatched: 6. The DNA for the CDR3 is TGTGCCAGCAGCAAAGGGGACAGGGCGAATCAGCCCCAGCATTTT. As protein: CASSKGDRANQPQHF.

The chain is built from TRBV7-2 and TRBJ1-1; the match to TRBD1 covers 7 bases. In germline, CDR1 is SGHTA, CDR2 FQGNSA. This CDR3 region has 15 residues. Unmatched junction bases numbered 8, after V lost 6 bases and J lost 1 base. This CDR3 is CASRLSPGGNTEAFF. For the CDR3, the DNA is TGTGCCAGCAGATTATCCCCAGGGGGGAACACTGAAGCTTTCTTT.

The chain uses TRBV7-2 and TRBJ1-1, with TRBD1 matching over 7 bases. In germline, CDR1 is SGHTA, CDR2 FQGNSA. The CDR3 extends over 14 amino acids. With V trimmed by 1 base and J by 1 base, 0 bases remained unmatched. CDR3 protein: CASSLGTGNTEAFF. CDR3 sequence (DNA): TGTGCCAGCAGCTTAGGGACAGGGAACACTGAAGCTTTCTTT.

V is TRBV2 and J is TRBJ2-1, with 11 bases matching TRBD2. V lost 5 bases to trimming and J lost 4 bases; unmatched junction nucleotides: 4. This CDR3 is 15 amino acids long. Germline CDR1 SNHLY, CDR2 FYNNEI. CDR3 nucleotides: TGTGCCAGCAGTCCTAGCGGGGGGACGTACAATGAGCAGTTCTTC. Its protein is CASSPSGGTYNEQFF. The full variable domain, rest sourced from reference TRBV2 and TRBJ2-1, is EPEVTQTPSHQVTQMGQEVILRCVPISNHLYFYWYRQILGQKVEFLVSFYNNEISEKSEIFDDQFSVERPDGSNFTLKIRSTKLEDSAMYFCASSPSGGTYNEQFFGPGTRLTVL.

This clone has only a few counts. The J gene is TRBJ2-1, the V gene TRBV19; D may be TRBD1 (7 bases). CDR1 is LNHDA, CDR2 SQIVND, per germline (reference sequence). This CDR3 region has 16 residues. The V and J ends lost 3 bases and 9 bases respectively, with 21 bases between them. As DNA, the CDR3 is TGTGCCAGTAGTATGCCCGGAGGGGGCGCGATGGGTGAGCAGTTCTTC. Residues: CASSMPGGGAMGEQFF.

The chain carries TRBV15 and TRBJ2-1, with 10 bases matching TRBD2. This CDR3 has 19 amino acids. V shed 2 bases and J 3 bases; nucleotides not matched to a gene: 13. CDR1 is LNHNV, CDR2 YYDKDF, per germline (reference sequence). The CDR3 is CATSRFKTGTSVVYNEQFF. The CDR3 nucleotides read TGTGCCACCAGCAGATTTAAAACCGGGACTAGCGTCGTCTACAATGAGCAGTTCTTC.

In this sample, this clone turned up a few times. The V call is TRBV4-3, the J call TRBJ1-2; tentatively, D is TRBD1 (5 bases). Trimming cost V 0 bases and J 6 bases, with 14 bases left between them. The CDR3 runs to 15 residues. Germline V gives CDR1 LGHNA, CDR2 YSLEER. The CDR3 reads CASSQDGTTSDGYTF. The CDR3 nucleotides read TGCGCCAGCAGCCAAGATGGGACTACATCCGATGGCTACACCTTC.

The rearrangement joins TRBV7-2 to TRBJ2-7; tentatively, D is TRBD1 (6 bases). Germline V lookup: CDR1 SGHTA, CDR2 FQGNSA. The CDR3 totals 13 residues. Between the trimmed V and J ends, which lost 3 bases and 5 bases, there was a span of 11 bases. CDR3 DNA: TGTGCCAGCAGCTTTAACAGGGATGACGAGCAGTACTTC. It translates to CASSFNRDDEQYF. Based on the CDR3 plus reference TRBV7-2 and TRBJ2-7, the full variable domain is GAGVSQSPSNKVTEKGKDVELRCDPISGHTALYWYRQSLGQGLEFLIYFQGNSAPDKSGLPSDRFSAERTGGSVSTLTIQRTQQEDSAVYLCASSFNRDDEQYFGPGTRLTVT.

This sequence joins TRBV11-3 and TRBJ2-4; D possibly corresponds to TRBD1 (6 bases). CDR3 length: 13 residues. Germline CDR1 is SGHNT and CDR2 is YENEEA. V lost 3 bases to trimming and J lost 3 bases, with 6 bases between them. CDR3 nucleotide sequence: TGTGCCAGCAGCTTGGACAGCAAAAACATTCAGTACTTC. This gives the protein CASSLDSKNIQYF.

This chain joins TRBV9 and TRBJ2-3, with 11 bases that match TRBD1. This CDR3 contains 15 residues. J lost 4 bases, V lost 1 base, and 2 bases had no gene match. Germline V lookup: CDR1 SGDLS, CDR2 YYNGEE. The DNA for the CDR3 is TGTGCCAGCAGCGTACAGGGACAGGGGGCAGATACGCAGTATTTT. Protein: CASSVQGQGADTQYF.

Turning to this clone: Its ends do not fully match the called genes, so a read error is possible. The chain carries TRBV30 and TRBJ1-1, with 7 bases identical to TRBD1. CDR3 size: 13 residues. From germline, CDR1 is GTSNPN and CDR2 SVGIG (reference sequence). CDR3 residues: CAWSASLGQAKSF. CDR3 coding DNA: TGTGCCTGGAGTGCCTCCCTTGGACAGGCAAAATCCTTT.

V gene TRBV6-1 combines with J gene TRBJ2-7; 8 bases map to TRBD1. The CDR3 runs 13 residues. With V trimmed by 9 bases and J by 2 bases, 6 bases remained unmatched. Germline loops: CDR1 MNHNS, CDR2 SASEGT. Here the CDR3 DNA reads TGTGCCAGTGAGGACAGGGCACCCTACGAGCAGTACTTC. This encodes CASEDRAPYEQYF.